The 13 T cell receptor beta chains listed next were all sequenced from one sample in a study of CD8+ T cells in alopecia areata. cDNA serving as the sequencing template came from extracted, reverse transcribed RNA. TCRdb's copy holds only in-frame clones and misses some; the assay was immunoSEQ multiplex PCR. The profile shows about 97,000 clones, almost 60% of them singletons. The treatment: oral pan-JAK inhibitor, 5-10 mg twice daily. This specimen consisted of CD8+ T cells sorted from blood, obtained between weeks 55 and 65, from a patient treated with tofacitinib. All receptors come from a human donor with alopecia areata.

V is TRBV19 and J is TRBJ2-2; 7 nucleotides agree with TRBD1. CDR3 length equals 13 residues. V dropped 7 bases and J dropped 6; count of bases not matched to a gene: 5. The germline V gene has CDR1 LNHDA and CDR2 SQIVND (reference sequence). The CDR3 is CASTSTGSGELFF. The DNA of the CDR3 is TGTGCCAGTACCTCGACAGGGTCCGGGGAGCTGTTTTTT.

This clone came up a few times. This rearrangement joins TRBV19 to TRBJ2-4; maybe TRBD2 (7 bases). Between the trimmed V and J ends, which lost 3 bases and 0 bases, there was a span of 12 bases. In germline, CDR1 is LNHDA, CDR2 SQIVND (reference sequence). The CDR3 is made up of 16 amino acids. This CDR3 reads CASSITGGKAKNIQYF. DNA for the CDR3: TGTGCCAGTAGTATTACGGGGGGCAAAGCCAAAAACATTCAGTACTTC.

This clone was counted a few times. The chain recombines TRBV30 with TRBJ1-2; tentative D call: TRBD1 (5 bases). The CDR3 consists of 14 residues. CDR1 is GTSNPN, CDR2 SVGIG, per germline (reference sequence). The V and J ends lost 3 bases and 6 bases respectively, with 17 bases between them. The CDR3 spells CAWRASRVSHGYTF. In DNA, the CDR3 is TGTGCCTGGAGAGCCTCCAGGGTCTCTCATGGCTACACCTTC.

The chain combines TRBV9 with TRBJ2-3; possible D gene TRBD1, 5 bases. Trimming removed 2 bases from V and 6 bases from J, with 13 bases in between. The CDR3 runs 14 residues. CDR1 and CDR2 from the germline V gene are SGDLS and YYNGEE. DNA of the CDR3: TGTGCCAGCAGCGTCGTGCCGTCAGGGGATACGCAGTATTTT. It encodes CASSVVPSGDTQYF.

The chain combines TRBV13 with TRBJ2-5; the D gene is possibly TRBD1 (6 bases). Germline-derived CDR1 and CDR2 are PRHDT and FYEKMQ (reference sequence). V shed 6 bases and J shed 1 base, with 18 bases lying between them. The CDR3 spans 16 residues. The CDR3 loop reads CASSSLDRMLQETQYF. CDR3 coding DNA: TGTGCCAGCAGTTCGCTTGACAGGATGCTCCAAGAGACCCAGTACTTC.

The chain has TRBV2 and TRBJ2-1; 7 bases agree with TRBD1. Unmatched junction bases numbered 3, after V lost 0 bases and J lost 7 bases. The CDR3 length is 14 residues. Germline V gene sequence: CDR1 SNHLY, CDR2 FYNNEI. In DNA, the CDR3 is TGTGCCAGCAGTGAAGCAGGGGGCGGGAATGAGCAGTTCTTC. As protein: CASSEAGGGNEQFF.

V and J are TRBV4-2 and TRBJ2-7; a possible D gene is TRBD2 (7 bases). Trimming took off 2 bases at V and 3 bases at J, with 11 bases between the two ends. The CDR3 length is 14 residues. Germline CDR1 reads LGHNA; CDR2 reads YNFKEQ. The CDR3: CASSQTGGLYEQYF. In DNA form, the CDR3 reads TGTGCCAGCAGCCAAACCGGGGGGCTCTACGAGCAGTACTTC.

The chain combines TRBV7-9 with TRBJ1-6; 8 positions match TRBD1. Germline-derived CDR1 and CDR2 are SEHNR and FQNEAQ (reference sequence). V trimming: 2 bases; J trimming: 10 bases; junction bases outside the gene matches: 4. The CDR3 covers 14 residues. The CDR3 here is CASSLTTGDSPLHF. The CDR3 DNA reads as TGTGCCAGCAGCTTAACGACAGGGGACTCACCCCTCCACTTT.

The chain links TRBV7-6 to TRBJ1-6; possible D gene TRBD1, 5 bases. In germline, CDR1 is SGHVS, CDR2 FNYEAQ. This CDR3 comprises 14 residues. Trimming pared 3 bases from V and 10 bases from J, leaving 13 bases between. CDR3 sequence reads: CASSFGGAGSPLHF. CDR3 DNA sequence: TGTGCCAGCAGCTTCGGAGGGGCTGGCTCACCCCTCCACTTT.

This clone was recorded a few times. The chain employs TRBV7-9 and TRBJ1-1; 8 bases map to TRBD1. Germline lookup yields CDR1 SEHNR and CDR2 FQNEAQ (reference sequence). With V trimmed by 4 bases and J by 1 base, 11 bases remained unmatched. This CDR3 has 17 residues. In nucleotides, the CDR3 is TGTGCCAGCAGCTCAGGCTCGTCAGGGGGCCGGAACACTGAAGCTTTCTTT. Its translation: CASSSGSSGGRNTEAFF.

The V and J genes are TRBV27 and TRBJ2-3; 8 bases map to TRBD1. Germline CDR1 reads MNHEY; CDR2 reads SMNVEV (reference sequence). V lost 1 base and J lost 4; bases outside the gene matches: 4. The CDR3 extends over 15 amino acids. The DNA for the CDR3 is TGTGCCAGCAGTTTATGGCAGGGGGCCGCAGATACGCAGTATTTT. Protein product: CASSLWQGAADTQYF.

The V call is TRBV14, the J call TRBJ1-1; D call uncertain. This CDR3 is built from 16 residues. Germline CDR1 is SGHDN and CDR2 is FVKESK. V was cut by 0 bases and J by 7 bases, with 18 bases left in between. The CDR3 DNA is TGTGCCAGCAGCCAAGATCGTTGGGGTTGGATGAGTGAAGCTTTCTTT. Its translation is CASSQDRWGWMSEAFF.

The genes are TRBV7-9 and TRBJ2-7; TRBD1 matches 7 bases. The CDR3 has 15 amino acids. Germline values: CDR1 SEHNR, CDR2 FQNEAQ (reference sequence). Unmatched junction bases numbered 9, after V lost 5 bases and J lost 2 bases. This chain's CDR3 is CASSPRTGQTYEQYF. CDR3 DNA: TGTGCCAGCAGCCCGAGGACAGGACAAACCTACGAGCAGTACTTC. Complete variable domain (other parts from reference TRBV7-9 and TRBJ2-7): DTGVSQNPRHKITKRGQNVTFRCDPISEHNRLYWYRQTLGQGPEFLTYFQNEAQLEKSRLLSDRFSAERPKGSFSTLEIQRTEQGDSAMYLCASSPRTGQTYEQYFGPGTRLTVT.